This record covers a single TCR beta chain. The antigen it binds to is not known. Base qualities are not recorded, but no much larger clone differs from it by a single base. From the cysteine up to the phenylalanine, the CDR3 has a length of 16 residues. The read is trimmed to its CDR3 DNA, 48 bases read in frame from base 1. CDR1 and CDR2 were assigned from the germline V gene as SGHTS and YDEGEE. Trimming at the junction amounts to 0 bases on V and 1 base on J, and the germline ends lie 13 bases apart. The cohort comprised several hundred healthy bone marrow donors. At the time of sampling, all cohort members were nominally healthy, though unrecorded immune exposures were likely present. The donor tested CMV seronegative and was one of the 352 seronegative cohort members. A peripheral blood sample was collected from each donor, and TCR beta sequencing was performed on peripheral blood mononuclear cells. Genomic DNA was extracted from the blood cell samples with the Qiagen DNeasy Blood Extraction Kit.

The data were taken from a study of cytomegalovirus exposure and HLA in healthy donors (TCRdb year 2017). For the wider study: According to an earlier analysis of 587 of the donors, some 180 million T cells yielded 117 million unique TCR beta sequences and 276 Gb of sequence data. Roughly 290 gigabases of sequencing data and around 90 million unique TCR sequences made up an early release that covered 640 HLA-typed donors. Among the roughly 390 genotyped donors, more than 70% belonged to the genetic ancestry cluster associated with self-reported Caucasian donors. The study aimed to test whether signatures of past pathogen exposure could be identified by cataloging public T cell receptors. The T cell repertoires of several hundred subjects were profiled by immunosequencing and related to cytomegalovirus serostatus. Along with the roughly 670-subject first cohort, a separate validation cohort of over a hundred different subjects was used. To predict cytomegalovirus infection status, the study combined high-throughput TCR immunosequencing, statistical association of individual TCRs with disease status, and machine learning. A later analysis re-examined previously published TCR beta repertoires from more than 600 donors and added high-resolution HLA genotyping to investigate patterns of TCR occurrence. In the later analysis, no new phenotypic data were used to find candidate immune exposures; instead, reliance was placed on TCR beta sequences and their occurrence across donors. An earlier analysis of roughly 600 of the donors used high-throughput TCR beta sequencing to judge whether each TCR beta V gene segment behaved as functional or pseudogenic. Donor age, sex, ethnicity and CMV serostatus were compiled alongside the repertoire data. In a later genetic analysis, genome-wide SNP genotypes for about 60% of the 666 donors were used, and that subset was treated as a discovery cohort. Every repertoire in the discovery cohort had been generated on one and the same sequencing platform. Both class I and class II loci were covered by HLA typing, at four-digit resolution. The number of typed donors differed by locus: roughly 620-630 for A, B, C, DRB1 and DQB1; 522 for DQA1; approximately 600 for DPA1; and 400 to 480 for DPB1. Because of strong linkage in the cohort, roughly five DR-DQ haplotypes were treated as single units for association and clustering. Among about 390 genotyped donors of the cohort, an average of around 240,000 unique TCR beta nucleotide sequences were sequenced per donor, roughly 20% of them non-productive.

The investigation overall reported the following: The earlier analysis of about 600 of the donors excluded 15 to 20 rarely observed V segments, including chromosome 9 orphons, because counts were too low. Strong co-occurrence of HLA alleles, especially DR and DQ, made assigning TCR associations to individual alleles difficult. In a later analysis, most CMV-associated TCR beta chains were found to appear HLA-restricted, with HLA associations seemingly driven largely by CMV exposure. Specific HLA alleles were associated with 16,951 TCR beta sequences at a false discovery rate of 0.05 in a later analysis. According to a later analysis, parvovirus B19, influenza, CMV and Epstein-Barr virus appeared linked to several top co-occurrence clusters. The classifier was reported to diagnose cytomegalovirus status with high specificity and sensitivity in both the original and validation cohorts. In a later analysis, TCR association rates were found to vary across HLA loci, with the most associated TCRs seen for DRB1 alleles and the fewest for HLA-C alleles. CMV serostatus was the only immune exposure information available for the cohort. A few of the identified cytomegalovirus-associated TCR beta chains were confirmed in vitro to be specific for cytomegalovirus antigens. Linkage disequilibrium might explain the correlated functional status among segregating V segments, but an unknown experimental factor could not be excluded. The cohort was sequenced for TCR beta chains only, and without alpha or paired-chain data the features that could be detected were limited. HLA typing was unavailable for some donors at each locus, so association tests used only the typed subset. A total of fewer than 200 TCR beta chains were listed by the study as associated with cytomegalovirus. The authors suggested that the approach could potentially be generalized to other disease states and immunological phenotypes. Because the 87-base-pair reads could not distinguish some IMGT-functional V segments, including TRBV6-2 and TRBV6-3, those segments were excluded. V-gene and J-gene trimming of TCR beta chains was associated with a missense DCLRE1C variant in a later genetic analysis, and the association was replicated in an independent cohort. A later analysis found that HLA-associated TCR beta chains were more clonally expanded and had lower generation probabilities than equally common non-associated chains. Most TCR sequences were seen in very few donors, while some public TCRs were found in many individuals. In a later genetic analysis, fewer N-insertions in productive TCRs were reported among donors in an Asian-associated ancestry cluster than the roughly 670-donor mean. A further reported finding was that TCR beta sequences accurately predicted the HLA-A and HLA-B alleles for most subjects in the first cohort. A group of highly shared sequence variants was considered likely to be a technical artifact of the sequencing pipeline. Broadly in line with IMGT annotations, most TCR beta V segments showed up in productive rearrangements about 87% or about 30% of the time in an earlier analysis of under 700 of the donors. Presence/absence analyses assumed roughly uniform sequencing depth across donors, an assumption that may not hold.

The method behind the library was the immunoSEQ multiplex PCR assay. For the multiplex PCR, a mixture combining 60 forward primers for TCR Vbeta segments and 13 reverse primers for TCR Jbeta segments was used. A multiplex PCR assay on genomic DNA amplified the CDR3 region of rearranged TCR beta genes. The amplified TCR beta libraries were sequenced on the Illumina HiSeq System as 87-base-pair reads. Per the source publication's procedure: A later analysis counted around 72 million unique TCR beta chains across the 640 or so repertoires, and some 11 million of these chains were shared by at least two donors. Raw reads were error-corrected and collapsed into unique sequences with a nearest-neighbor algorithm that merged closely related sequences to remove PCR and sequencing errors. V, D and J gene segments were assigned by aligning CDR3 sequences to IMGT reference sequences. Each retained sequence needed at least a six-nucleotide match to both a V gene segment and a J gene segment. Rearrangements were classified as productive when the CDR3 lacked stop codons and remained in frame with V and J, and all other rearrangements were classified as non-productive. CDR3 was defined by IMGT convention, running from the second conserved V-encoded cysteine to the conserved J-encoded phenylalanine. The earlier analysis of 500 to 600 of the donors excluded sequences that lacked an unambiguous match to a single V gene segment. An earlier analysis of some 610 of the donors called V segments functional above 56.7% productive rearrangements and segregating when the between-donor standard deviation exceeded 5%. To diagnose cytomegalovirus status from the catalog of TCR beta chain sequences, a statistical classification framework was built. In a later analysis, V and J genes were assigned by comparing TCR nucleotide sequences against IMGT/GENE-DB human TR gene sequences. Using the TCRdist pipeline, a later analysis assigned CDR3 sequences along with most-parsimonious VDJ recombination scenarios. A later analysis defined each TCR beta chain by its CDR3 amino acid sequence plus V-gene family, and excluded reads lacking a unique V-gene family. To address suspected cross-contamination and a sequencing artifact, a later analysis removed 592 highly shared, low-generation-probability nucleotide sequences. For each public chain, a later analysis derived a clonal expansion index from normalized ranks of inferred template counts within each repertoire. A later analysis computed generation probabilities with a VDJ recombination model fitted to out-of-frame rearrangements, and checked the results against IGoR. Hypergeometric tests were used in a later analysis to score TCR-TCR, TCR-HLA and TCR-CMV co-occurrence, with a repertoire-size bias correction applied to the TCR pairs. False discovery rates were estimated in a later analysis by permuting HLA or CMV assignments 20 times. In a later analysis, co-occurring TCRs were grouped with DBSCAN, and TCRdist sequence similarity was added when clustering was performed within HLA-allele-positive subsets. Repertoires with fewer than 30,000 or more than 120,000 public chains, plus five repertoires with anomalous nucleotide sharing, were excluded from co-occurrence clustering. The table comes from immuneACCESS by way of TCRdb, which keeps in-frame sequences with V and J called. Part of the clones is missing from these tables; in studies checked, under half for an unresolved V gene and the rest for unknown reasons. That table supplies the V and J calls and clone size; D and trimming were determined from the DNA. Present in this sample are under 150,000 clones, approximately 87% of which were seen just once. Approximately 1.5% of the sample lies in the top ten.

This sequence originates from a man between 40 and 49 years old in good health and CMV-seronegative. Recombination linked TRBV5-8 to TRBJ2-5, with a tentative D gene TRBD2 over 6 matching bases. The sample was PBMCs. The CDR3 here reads CASSLAGQGGQETQYF. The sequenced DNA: TGTGCCAGCAGCTTGGCCGGGCAGGGAGGCCAAGAGACCCAGTACTTC.